A single sample gave rise to the 21 T cell receptor beta chains below, sequenced in a study of blood T cell repertoires in COVID-19 (TCRdb year 2020). To prepare the library, the immunoSEQ multiplex PCR assay was applied. TCRdb provides this immuneACCESS table in a form limited to in-frame rearrangements. Some clones are lacking; in checked studies, under half of them reflect an unresolved V gene, and why the rest are absent is not known. Counted in this sample were about 280,000 clones; roughly 85% of them appeared once. The ten most abundant clones make up approximately 10% of the sample. Sequencing was carried out using peripheral blood. These receptor sequences come from a woman aged 50 to 60 who had recovered from COVID-19.

In its sample, this clone was seen once. This sequence joins TRBV29-1 and TRBJ2-5; D not certain. This CDR3 is built from 11 residues. The V gene lost 0 bases and the J gene lost 10 bases, with 9 bases spanning the gap. Germline V gene lookup returns CDR1 SQVTM and CDR2 ANQGSEA. This CDR3 reads CSVEDTSIQYF. CDR3 in DNA: TGCAGCGTTGAAGACACGAGCATCCAGTACTTC.

The chain recombines TRBV28 with TRBJ1-3; 7 bases are a match to TRBD1. The germline V gene has CDR1 MDHEN and CDR2 SYDVKM. CDR3 length equals 15 residues. Trimming took 6 bases from V and 2 from J; bases not matched to a gene: 7. CDR3 nucleotide sequence: TGTGCCAGCAGATCCAGGGGGGCTACTGGAAACACCATATATTTT. Translating gives CASRSRGATGNTIYF.

This chain links TRBV5-4 with TRBJ2-1; 8 nucleotides align to TRBD1. Germline V CDR1 and CDR2: SGHNT, YYREEE (reference sequence). V lost 3 bases and J lost 6; bases outside the gene matches: 8. The CDR3 sequence is 15 residues long. The CDR3 nucleotides are TGTGCCAGCAGCTCCCCGGGACAGGAACTCAATGAGCAGTTCTTC. Its translation is CASSSPGQELNEQFF.

The chain uses TRBV5-1 and TRBJ1-2; D is ambiguous. The germline V gene encodes CDR1 SGHRS and CDR2 YFSETQ. CDR3 length equals 11 residues. Trimming took 4 bases from V and 8 from J, leaving 9 bases between them. CDR3 residues: CASSTGRGYTF. The CDR3 nucleotides are TGCGCCAGCAGCACTGGGCGCGGCTACACCTTC.

V is TRBV7-2 and J is TRBJ1-1; possibly TRBD1 for D (5 bases). The CDR3 extends over 14 amino acids. The V end was cut by 2 bases, the J end by 1 base, with 8 bases between. In germline, CDR1 is SGHTA, CDR2 FQGNSA. CDR3: CASSLLTGNTEAFF. For the CDR3, the DNA is TGTGCCAGCAGCTTACTTACAGGGAACACTGAAGCTTTCTTT.

This rearrangement joins TRBV7-2 to TRBJ2-7; 11 positions match TRBD2. Trimming removed 5 bases from V and 6 bases from J; junction bases left unmatched: 6. The CDR3 sequence is 14 residues long. The germline V gene has CDR1 SGHTA and CDR2 FQGNSA. The CDR3 sequence is CASSLGLAGAEQYF. DNA for the CDR3: TGTGCCAGCAGCCTTGGACTAGCGGGTGCCGAGCAGTACTTC.

The genes are TRBV6-5 and TRBJ1-4, with 7 bases matching TRBD1. The length of the CDR3 is 16 residues. The J segment lost 3 bases and the V segment lost 0 bases, leaving 4 bases of the junction unmatched. Germline V gene lookup returns CDR1 MNHEY and CDR2 SVGAGI. The CDR3 coding sequence is TGTGCCAGCAGTTACTCCCACGGGACAGCTAATGAAAAACTGTTTTTT. Translating gives CASSYSHGTANEKLFF.

The chain combines TRBV30 with TRBJ2-7, with 8 positions matching TRBD2. V shed 2 bases, J shed 7 bases, and the junction held 7 bases outside the gene matches. This CDR3 is built from 13 residues. Germline CDR1 is GTSNPN and CDR2 is SVGIG (reference sequence). The CDR3 nucleotides read TGTGCCTGGAGTCGAGGGACTAGTCGAGAGCAGTACTTC. Protein: CAWSRGTSREQYF.

Only a few counts were recorded for this clone. V is TRBV6-5 and J is TRBJ1-4, with TRBD1 matching over 7 bases. The CDR3 sequence is 13 residues long. The J segment lost 11 bases and the V segment lost 5 bases, leaving 8 bases of the junction unmatched. The germline CDR1 and CDR2 sequences are MNHEY and SVGAGI. The CDR3, as DNA: TGTGCCAGCAGTCTACAACAGGGGCCCAAACTGTTTTTT. It translates to CASSLQQGPKLFF.

The V and J genes are TRBV5-5 and TRBJ1-1; D is perhaps TRBD1 (6 bases). The CDR3 contains 13 residues. CDR1 is SGHKS, CDR2 YYEKEE, per germline (reference sequence). The V gene lost 0 bases and the J gene lost 8 bases, with 11 bases spanning the gap. Written as DNA, the CDR3 is TGTGCCAGCAGCTTGGGTGTCCAGGGGGAAGCTTTCTTT. It translates to CASSLGVQGEAFF. The full variable domain, with the rest looked up from reference TRBV5-5 and TRBJ1-1, is DAGVTQSPTHLIKTRGQQVTLRCSPISGHKSVSWYQQVLGQGPQFIFQYYEKEERGRGNFPDRFSARQFPNYSSELNVNALLLGDSALYLCASSLGVQGEAFFGQGTRLTVV.

This clone was seen many times. The CDR3 DNA reads TGTGCCAGCAGCGTAGGGACTAGCGGCACAGATACGCAGTATTTT. Protein product: CASSVGTSGTDTQYF. V is TRBV9 and J is TRBJ2-3, with 9 positions matching TRBD2. This CDR3 has 15 amino acids. The germline CDR1 and CDR2 sequences are SGDLS and YYNGEE. V lost 0 bases and J lost 1; bases outside the gene matches: 0.

The chain is built from TRBV7-9 and TRBJ2-4; D may be TRBD2 (6 bases). The germline V gene encodes CDR1 SEHNR and CDR2 FQNEAQ (reference sequence). The length of the CDR3 is 12 residues. Trimming stripped 8 bases from V and 9 bases from J, with 14 bases between. The CDR3 is CASRLGGGIQYF. In DNA, the CDR3 is TGTGCCAGCCGACTTGGGGGAGGCATTCAGTACTTC.

There are many counts of this clone. This chain connects TRBV28 to TRBJ2-7; 9 bases are shared with TRBD1. Germline values: CDR1 MDHEN, CDR2 SYDVKM. The CDR3 runs to 13 residues. Unmatched junction bases numbered 10, after V lost 10 bases and J lost 6 bases. The CDR3 is CATAGTGTREQYF. CDR3 sequence (DNA): TGTGCCACCGCCGGGACAGGGACGCGCGAGCAGTACTTC.

This clone was seen only a few times. The chain recombines TRBV6-1 with TRBJ2-7, with 12 positions matching TRBD2. The germline V gene has CDR1 MNHNS and CDR2 SASEGT. The CDR3 covers 16 residues. Germline trimming cut 3 bases from V and 4 bases from J; bases unmatched to any gene: 7. The DNA for the CDR3 is TGTGCCAGCAGTGAGGATACTAGCGGGAGGTATTACGAGCAGTACTTC. It specifies CASSEDTSGRYYEQYF.

CDR3 amino acids: CASSLGAGGPLTSTDTQYF. DNA for the CDR3: TGTGCCAGCAGCTTAGGGGCGGGAGGGCCCCTTACGAGCACAGATACGCAGTATTTT. The chain employs TRBV13 and TRBJ2-3; 9 nucleotides agree with TRBD2. The germline V gene encodes CDR1 PRHDT and CDR2 FYEKMQ (reference sequence). This CDR3 is 19 amino acids long. After removal of 0 bases from V and 0 bases from J, the junction contained 10 bases not matched to a gene.

The V call is TRBV28, the J call TRBJ2-7; TRBD1 agrees at 8 bases. The CDR3 has 15 amino acids. Unmatched junction bases numbered 12, after V lost 7 bases and J lost 4 bases. The germline CDR1 and CDR2 sequences are MDHEN and SYDVKM. The CDR3 sequence: CASTKQAGTGYEQYF. The CDR3 DNA follows: TGTGCCAGCACTAAACAAGCCGGGACAGGTTACGAGCAGTACTTC. The full variable domain, its missing parts supplied by reference TRBV28 and TRBJ2-7, is DVKVTQSSRYLVKRTGEKVFLECVQDMDHENMFWYRQDPGLGLRLIYFSYDVKMKEKGDIPEGYSVSREKKERFSLILESASTNQTSMYLCASTKQAGTGYEQYFGPGTRLTVT.

Written as DNA, the CDR3 is TGTGCCAGCAGCTTTGAGGGGGCCGAAGCTTTCTTT. Protein: CASSFEGAEAFF. The genes are TRBV7-2 and TRBJ1-1; 7 bases fit TRBD1. This CDR3 is 12 amino acids long. Unmatched junction bases numbered 3, after V lost 3 bases and J lost 8 bases. Germline V gene lookup returns CDR1 SGHTA and CDR2 FQGNSA. Drawing the rest from reference TRBV7-2 and TRBJ1-1, the complete variable domain is GAGVSQSPSNKVTEKGKDVELRCDPISGHTALYWYRQSLGQGLEFLIYFQGNSAPDKSGLPSDRFSAERTGGSVSTLTIQRTQQEDSAVYLCASSFEGAEAFFGQGTRLTVV.

The gene calls are TRBV18 and TRBJ1-6; 9 bases are a match to TRBD1. CDR1 and CDR2 (germline): KGHSH, LQKENI. The J segment lost 10 bases and the V segment lost 4 bases, leaving 8 bases of the junction unmatched. The CDR3 has 15 amino acids. DNA for the CDR3: TGTGCCAGCTCACGAGGGGACAGGGCTGGATCACCCCTCCACTTT. Its translation is CASSRGDRAGSPLHF.

The V call is TRBV5-1, the J call TRBJ2-7, with a possible D match to TRBD2 (7 bases). V gave up 1 base and J gave up 2 bases, with 10 bases separating them. Looked up from germline, CDR1 is SGHRS and CDR2 is YFSETQ. The CDR3 contains 14 residues. CDR3 in DNA: TGCGCCAGCAGCTTGTGGGGGGGCCCCTACGAGCAGTACTTC. Translation: CASSLWGGPYEQYF. Supplemented by reference TRBV5-1 and TRBJ2-7, the full variable domain reads KAGVTQTPRYLIKTRGQQVTLSCSPISGHRSVSWYQQTPGQGLQFLFEYFSETQRNKGNFPGRFSGRQFSNSRSEMNVSTLELGDSALYLCASSLWGGPYEQYFGPGTRLTVT.

The genes are TRBV27 and TRBJ2-2; D uncertain. Germline lookup yields CDR1 MNHEY and CDR2 SMNVEV (reference sequence). The CDR3 runs to 14 residues. Between the trimmed V and J ends, which lost 5 bases and 3 bases, there was a span of 10 bases. The CDR3 spells CASSHTPDTGELFF. DNA of the CDR3: TGTGCCAGCAGTCACACCCCCGACACCGGGGAGCTGTTTTTT.

This chain uses TRBV5-4 with TRBJ2-5; D not resolved. Germline V gene data show CDR1 as SGHNT and CDR2 as YYREEE (reference sequence). CDR3 size: 13 residues. V was shortened by 0 bases and J by 1 base, with 4 bases between the two germline ends. CDR3 sequence reads: CASSLGSQETQYF. The CDR3 nucleotides are TGTGCCAGCAGCTTGGGCAGCCAAGAGACCCAGTACTTC.